The 25 T cell receptor delta chains given below trace back to one sample, sequenced in a study of delta chains in infants with herpesvirus infections. TCR cDNA was made from PBMC RNA with gamma- and delta-chain-specific primers. TCRdb re-called the RT-PCR reads via CATT. The sample shows 700 to 900 delta-chain clones, approximately 12% of them seen only once. The sequenced sample was peripheral blood, obtained at time point 2 of longitudinal follow-up. Receptor source: a human donor who was a Ugandan infant, either HIV-exposed or HIV-unexposed (not recorded which).

Remarks on this clone: A read error may be the cause here, since a much bigger clone is one base away. The chain joins TRDV1 to TRDJ1; D may be TRDD3 (6 bases). Per the germline V gene, CDR1 is TSWWSYY and CDR2 is QGS. The CDR3 is 18 residues long. V gave up 2 bases and J gave up 5 bases, with 24 bases separating them. CDR3 region: CALGEDTGWDRRSDKLIF. As DNA, the CDR3 is TGTGCTCTTGGGGAAGATACGGGGTGGGATAGGAGGTCAGATAAACTCATCTTT.

This clone was counted only a few times. This likely came from a read error, as a far larger clone is one base away. The chain's CDR3 is CALGESASLPLTAQLIF. The CDR3 nucleotides are TGTGCTCTTGGGGAATCCGCCTCCCTCCCCTTGACAGCACAACTCATCTTT. The chain links TRDV1 to TRDJ1, with D uncertain. The CDR3 has 17 amino acids. Germline V gives CDR1 TSWWSYY, CDR2 QGS. With 2 bases removed from V and 9 bases from J, the gap between germline ends came to 25 bases.

This clone is categorized as large. V and J are TRDV1 and TRDJ1; either TRDD2 or TRDD3 may supply D (7 bases each). The CDR3 extends over 23 amino acids. CDR1 TSWWSYY and CDR2 QGS come from the germline V gene. Trimming stripped 2 bases from V and 0 bases from J, with 34 bases between. CDR3 DNA sequence: TGTGCTCTTGGGGAAGGAACGCAATTCCTACTTTTCCCGGGGGATGGGTACACCGATAAACTCATCTTT. Translating it yields CALGEGTQFLLFPGDGYTDKLIF.

There are a few counts of this clone. This could be a read error, since a much larger clone is one nucleotide away. The chain couples TRDV1 to TRDJ1; TRDD3 matches 11 bases. This CDR3 is built from 18 residues. Losses at the gene ends were 2 bases for V and 2 bases for J; bases not matched to a gene: 10. CDR1 and CDR2 from the germline V gene are TSWWSYY and QGS. The CDR3, as DNA: TGTGCTCTTGGGGAAAGGGGTGGGGGATACGGGGAAACCGATAAACTCATCTTT. Residues: CALGERGGGYGETDKLIF.

Sample share makes this clone large. The chain couples TRDV2 to TRDJ2; 8 bases are shared with TRDD3. Per germline, CDR1 GEAIGNYY and CDR2 EKD. The CDR3 consists of 13 residues. The V gene end was trimmed by 0 bases and the J gene end by 7 bases; junction bases not matched to a gene: 0. This CDR3 reads CACDTWGIAQLFF. Written as DNA, the CDR3 is TGTGCCTGTGACACCTGGGGGATAGCACAACTCTTCTTT.

This clone was counted only a few times. This chain uses TRDV1 with TRDJ3, with D perhaps matching TRDD3 (6 bases). The CDR3 extends over 20 amino acids. CDR1 is TSWWSYY, CDR2 QGS, per germline. Trimming pared 2 bases from V and 0 bases from J, leaving 17 bases between. The CDR3 loop reads CALGEGLETGFSWDTRQMFF. Written as DNA, the CDR3 is TGTGCTCTTGGGGAAGGGCTGGAGACTGGGTTCTCCTGGGACACCCGACAGATGTTTTTC.

To note about this clone: This may come from a read error, since a much larger clone is one base off. The chain uses TRDV2 and TRDJ1; 13 bases fit TRDD3. The CDR3 consists of 14 residues. Germline V gene sequence: CDR1 GEAIGNYY, CDR2 EKD. CDR3 DNA: TGTGCCTTTGACCCCGTACTGGGGGATACGAGACTCATCTTT. It translates to CAFDPVLGDTRLIF.

By share, this clone counts as large. Other DNA sequences within the sample encode an identical CDR3. V and J are TRDV1 and TRDJ1, with D tentatively TRDD2 or TRDD3 (7 bases each). From germline, CDR1 is TSWWSYY and CDR2 QGS. This CDR3 has 22 amino acids. With 3 bases removed from V and 0 bases from J, the gap between germline ends came to 32 bases. The CDR3 loop reads CALGDAPAFLPYWGPYTDKLIF. In DNA, the CDR3 is TGTGCTCTTGGGGACGCGCCCGCCTTCCTCCCGTACTGGGGCCCGTACACCGATAAACTCATCTTT.

Worth noting for this clone: Given a much more abundant clone one base away, this may be a read error. The chain joins TRDV3 to TRDJ1, with 10 nucleotides matching TRDD3. V lost 3 bases to trimming and J lost 0 bases; unmatched junction nucleotides: 19. This CDR3 region has 19 residues. Germline loops: CDR1 TVYSNPD, CDR2 GDNSRS (reference sequence). Here the CDR3 DNA reads TGTGCCTTAGCTTCAAGTACTGGGGGATGCCCCTATTACACCGATAAACTCATCTTT. It yields the protein CALASSTGGCPYYTDKLIF.

This clone is medium-sized within its sample. V usage is TRDV2 and J usage is TRDJ3; 8 nucleotides line up with TRDD3. Germline V gene data show CDR1 as GEAIGNYY and CDR2 as EKD. Trimming at V came to 3 bases and at J to 0 bases, leaving 9 bases not matched to a gene. This CDR3 has 19 residues. CDR3 sequence reads: CACDELGGQRSWDTRQMFF. DNA for the CDR3: TGTGCCTGTGACGAACTGGGGGGCCAACGCTCCTGGGACACCCGACAGATGTTTTTC.

To note about this clone: A far larger clone lies a single base away; this is likely a read error. The rearrangement joins TRDV2 to TRDJ2; 8 bases align to TRDD3. The J gene comes from matching the DNA to germline here; TCRdb lacks it. CDR3 length: 18 residues. Germline V gene data show CDR1 as GEAIGNYY and CDR2 as EKD. For the CDR3, the DNA is TGTGCCTGTGACAGACTTTTCCCGACTGGGGGTCGGACAGCGCAACTCTTCTTT. It codes for CACDRLFPTGGRTAQLFF.

Within the sample, this clone is large. The chain combines TRDV3 with TRDJ1; 9 nucleotides agree with TRDD2. This CDR3 spans 16 amino acids. Germline lookup yields CDR1 TVYSNPD and CDR2 GDNSRS (reference sequence). Unmatched junction bases numbered 11, after V lost 3 bases and J lost 0 bases. This chain's CDR3 is CAFATFLPCYTDKLIF. Here the CDR3 DNA reads TGTGCCTTCGCTACCTTCCTACCGTGTTACACCGATAAACTCATCTTT.

As regards this clone: This could be a read error, since a much larger clone is one nucleotide away. The CDR3 sequence is CACDTRGDYSSWDTRQMFF. The CDR3 nucleotides are TGTGCCTGTGACACCCGGGGGGATTACAGCTCCTGGGACACCCGACAGATGTTTTTC. The J gene is TRDJ3, the V gene TRDV2; 7 bases are a match to TRDD3. Per the germline V gene, CDR1 is GEAIGNYY and CDR2 is EKD. Germline trimming cut 0 bases from V and 0 bases from J; bases unmatched to any gene: 7. This CDR3 spans 19 amino acids.

On this clone itself: This likely came from a read error, as a far larger clone is one base away. CDR3 region: CALGEARRYRGIHSDKLIF. CDR3 coding DNA: TGTGCTCTTGGGGAAGCTAGGAGGTACCGGGGGATACATAGCGATAAACTCATCTTT. The chain carries TRDV1 and TRDJ1; 9 bases match TRDD3. V shed 2 bases, J shed 4 bases, and the junction held 17 bases outside the gene matches. Germline loops: CDR1 TSWWSYY, CDR2 QGS. The CDR3 is made up of 19 amino acids.

This clone was detected only a few times. A much larger clone sits a single nucleotide away, making a read error possible. Other DNA sequences from this sample encode an identical CDR3 as well. CDR3 amino acids: CALGEPVSYRSGGRLPTDKLIF. The CDR3 nucleotides are TGTGCTCTTGGGGAACCGGTTTCCTACAGGTCGGGGGGGCGGCTACCTACCGATAAACTCATCTTT. The gene calls are TRDV1 and TRDJ1; 7 bases match TRDD2. Germline values: CDR1 TSWWSYY, CDR2 QGS. After removal of 1 base from V and 2 bases from J, the junction contained 25 bases not matched to a gene. The CDR3 has 22 amino acids.

This clone is labeled medium-sized. A single base separates this from a much larger clone, so it may be a read error. J is TRDJ2 and V is TRDV2; 9 bases match TRDD3. V lost 3 bases and J lost 4; bases outside the gene matches: 2. There are 14 residues in the CDR3. Germline CDR1 GEAIGNYY, CDR2 EKD. As DNA, the CDR3 is TGTGCCTGTGACGTACTGGGGGAGACAGCACAACTCTTCTTT. This gives the protein CACDVLGETAQLFF.

By proportion, this clone is large. V gene TRDV1 combines with J gene TRDJ1; D is possibly TRDD3 (5 bases). The CDR3 spans 15 residues. Germline V lookup: CDR1 TSWWSYY, CDR2 QGS. Trimming left V 7 bases short and J 4 bases short, with 19 bases between. The CDR3 nucleotides read TGTGCTCTTGTGCCTGTTCGAGGGGGGGGCGATAAACTCATCTTT. It translates to CALVPVRGGGDKLIF.

Turning to this clone: This likely came from a read error, as a far larger clone is one base away. The chain carries TRAV38-2/DV8 and TRDJ1; D remains ambiguous. The J gene, left out of TCRdb, was set here by checking the DNA against germline. This CDR3 comprises 16 residues. With 0 bases removed from V and 3 bases from J, the gap between germline ends came to 15 bases. Germline V gene data show CDR1 as TSESDYY and CDR2 as QEAYKQQN. The CDR3 protein is CAYRSAYPLLADKLIF. CDR3 bases: TGTGCTTATAGGAGCGCGTATCCTCTTCTGGCCGATAAACTCATCTTT.

This clone has only a few counts. The V call is TRDV1, the J call TRDJ1, with 12 bases that match TRDD3. Unmatched junction bases numbered 15, after V lost 3 bases and J lost 4 bases. The CDR3 contains 19 residues. The germline CDR1 and CDR2 sequences are TSWWSYY and QGS. CDR3 DNA: TGTGCTCTTGGGGATCTCTCTTCCCTCCCTGGGGGATACGACGATAAACTCATCTTT. Translated: CALGDLSSLPGGYDDKLIF.

Relative to its sample, this clone is large. The V gene is TRDV1, the J gene TRDJ1; a weak D match, TRDD3 (5 bases). From germline, CDR1 is TSWWSYY and CDR2 QGS. The CDR3 has 20 residues. Trimming removed 0 bases from V and 0 bases from J, with 23 bases in between. The CDR3 reads CALGELDSLGDTRYTDKLIF. CDR3 in DNA: TGTGCTCTTGGGGAACTGGACAGTTTAGGGGACACCAGGTACACCGATAAACTCATCTTT.

This clone has just a few counts. A much larger clone differs by one base, so this may be a read error. The identical CDR3 is also encoded by other nucleotide sequences in the sample. V is TRDV3 and J is TRDJ1, with TRDD3 matching over 10 bases. J was trimmed by 4 bases and V by 4 bases; bases with no gene match: 15. Germline loops: CDR1 TVYSNPD, CDR2 GDNSRS (reference sequence). CDR3 size: 16 residues. The CDR3 coding sequence is TGTGCCTGGAAACTTCCTACTTACTGGGGGATCGATAAACTCATCTTT. Its protein is CAWKLPTYWGIDKLIF.

Remarks on this clone: This could be a read error, since a much larger clone is one nucleotide away. The genes are TRDV2 and TRDJ3, with TRDD3 matching 9 bases. TCRdb carries no J gene annotation; the J gene was assigned here by matching the DNA with germline. CDR1 is GEAIGNYY, CDR2 EKD, per germline. The CDR3 loop spans 19 amino acids. The CDR3 DNA sequence: TGTGCCTGTGACACCGGGGGATACAGGAGCTCCCGGGACACCCGACAGATGTTTTTC. Amino acids: CACDTGGYRSSRDTRQMFF.

This clone is labeled as large. The V gene is TRAV38-2/DV8, the J gene TRDJ2, with 13 nucleotides matching TRDD3. Assignment of the J gene here rests on matching the DNA to germline, because TCRdb gives none. The CDR3 is 18 residues long. With V trimmed by 1 base and J by 6 bases, 9 bases remained unmatched. Germline CDR1 reads TSESDYY; CDR2 reads QEAYKQQN. CDR3 in amino acids: CAYRSLPTGGYGAAQLFF. CDR3 nucleotides: TGTGCTTATAGGAGCCTCCCCACTGGGGGATACGGGGCAGCACAACTCTTCTTT. The variable domain in full, completed from reference TRAV38-2/DV8 and TRDJ2, reads AQTVTQSQPEMSVQEAETVTLSCTYDTSESDYYLFWYKQPPSRQMILVIRQEAYKQQNATENRFSVNFQKAAKSFSLKISDSQLGDAAMYFCAYRSLPTGGYGAAQLFFGKGTQLIVEP.

For this clone: A much larger clone is a single base away; this may be a read error. This rearrangement joins TRDV2 to TRDJ3; D is perhaps TRDD3 (6 bases). The CDR3 spans 18 residues. V was trimmed by 0 bases and J by 0 bases, leaving 11 bases between them. Germline CDR1 GEAIGNYY, CDR2 EKD. CDR3 protein: CACDTWGPYSWDTRQMFF. The CDR3 nucleotides read TGTGCCTGTGACACCTGGGGGCCATACTCCTGGGACACCCGACAGATGTTTTTC.

Details on this clone: This clone may be a read error of a much larger clone one base away. The same CDR3 can be traced to other DNA sequences in this sample. The J gene is TRDJ1, the V gene TRDV1, with D unclear. V lost 6 bases and J lost 0, with 20 bases in between. Per the germline V gene, CDR1 is TSWWSYY and CDR2 is QGS. The CDR3 length is 17 residues. The CDR3 loop is CALGDSLESPYTDKLIF. The CDR3 DNA follows: TGTGCTCTTGGAGATTCTCTTGAGTCACCGTACACCGATAAACTCATCTTT.